The clone carrying this TCR beta chain was observed once. This record comes from a study of blood T cell repertoires in COVID-19. Original handling: Using reference gene primer amplification, nucleated cell counts were estimated. Method: immunoSEQ multiplex PCR; TCRdb's copy keeps in-frame clones and lacks some. The V and J calls and clone size come from that table; D and trimming were worked out from the DNA. Here the sample spans roughly 180,000 clones, roughly 86% being singletons. The CDR3 contains 11 residues. Germline CDR1 is MDHEN and CDR2 is SYDVKM. Trimming removed 6 bases from V and 14 bases from J, with 11 bases in between.

The sequence derives from a man aged 18 to 35 with acute or convalescent COVID-19. The sample consisted of peripheral blood. The chain joins TRBV28 to TRBJ1-6, with D uncertain. As DNA, the CDR3 is TGTGCCAGCAGAGATCAGTTCACCCTCCACTTT. This codes for CASRDQFTLHF. The variable domain in full, completed from reference TRBV28 and TRBJ1-6, reads DVKVTQSSRYLVKRTGEKVFLECVQDMDHENMFWYRQDPGLGLRLIYFSYDVKMKEKGDIPEGYSVSREKKERFSLILESASTNQTSMYLCASRDQFTLHFGNGTRLTVT.